Below are 10 T cell receptor beta chains sequenced from a single sample in a study of beta chain features in type 1 diabetes. Findings of the study overall: Among all four CD4+ subsets, Type 1 diabetes patients had TCRB CDR3s that were moderately but significantly shorter.

Antigens of these TCRs are unknown. As every portion of the isolated RNA was reverse transcribed, the sequencing read expressed TCRB transcripts. Sequenced by immunoSEQ multiplex PCR; TCRdb stores in-frame clones only, minus some. The sample has approximately 170,000 clones; approximately 8.1% are singletons. Sequenced sample: central memory CD4+ T cells from blood. These receptor sequences come from a woman aged 40 to 50 with type 1 diabetes.

The sample holds many counts of this clone. The DNA of the CDR3 is TGTGCCAGCACACGGGACAGGGGAATTTCCGGGGAGCTGTTTTTT. Its protein is CASTRDRGISGELFF. The gene calls are TRBV2 and TRBJ2-2; TRBD1 agrees at 10 bases. The CDR3 extends over 15 amino acids. Germline lookup yields CDR1 SNHLY and CDR2 FYNNEI. The V gene end was trimmed by 7 bases and the J gene end by 6 bases; junction bases not matched to a gene: 8.

This clone was detected a few times. The rearrangement links TRBV28 to TRBJ2-7; D might be TRBD1 (5 bases). The V gene's germline CDR1 is MDHEN and CDR2 SYDVKM. Trimming removed 6 bases at V and 4 bases at J, with 10 bases between. The CDR3 is made up of 12 amino acids. CDR3 amino acids: CASSQDRYEQYF. The CDR3 region has the DNA TGTGCCAGCAGCCAAGACAGATACGAGCAGTACTTC.

V is TRBV30 and J is TRBJ2-7; 11 bases line up with TRBD1. Germline CDR1 is GTSNPN and CDR2 is SVGIG (reference sequence). Losses at the gene ends were 1 base for V and 3 bases for J; bases not matched to a gene: 2. The CDR3 covers 14 residues. CDR3 nucleotide sequence: TGTGCCTGGAGTGGGGACAGGGGGTACTACGAGCAGTACTTC. Translation: CAWSGDRGYYEQYF.

A few counts support this clone. This chain joins TRBV7-2 and TRBJ2-1, with D tentatively TRBD2 (6 bases). V was pared by 1 base and J by 6 bases, with 13 bases between. The CDR3 consists of 15 residues. Germline CDR1 is SGHTA and CDR2 is FQGNSA. CDR3 nucleotides: TGTGCCAGCAGCTTAGGTGCGGGATCAAGCAATGAGCAGTTCTTC. Protein: CASSLGAGSSNEQFF.

The rearrangement joins TRBV19 to TRBJ1-5; 7 bases are shared with TRBD1. The CDR3 has 14 amino acids. V gave up 5 bases and J gave up 11 bases; unmatched junction bases: 12. Per the germline V gene, CDR1 is LNHDA and CDR2 is SQIVND (reference sequence). CDR3 in DNA: TGTGCCAGTAGTCCCCGCTTACAGGGGTCGGCCCAGCATTTT. Amino acids: CASSPRLQGSAQHF.

The table lists this clone with a few counts. The genes are TRBV6-5 and TRBJ2-7, with D possibly matching TRBD1 (5 bases). The V gene's germline CDR1 is MNHEY and CDR2 SVGAGI. This CDR3 comprises 15 residues. V dropped 6 bases and J dropped 2 bases, with 17 bases sitting between them. The CDR3 nucleotides read TGTGCCAGCAGCCTCGACAGAAACTTTCCCTACGAGCAGTACTTC. Translating gives CASSLDRNFPYEQYF.

There are a few counts of this clone. The chain combines TRBV29-1 with TRBJ2-7; tentatively, D is TRBD1 (6 bases). This CDR3 is 10 amino acids long. Between the trimmed V and J ends, which lost 4 bases and 5 bases, there was a span of 6 bases. Germline values: CDR1 SQVTM, CDR2 ANQGSEA. In nucleotides, the CDR3 is TGCAGCGTTGGACAGGACGAGCAGTACTTC. This codes for CSVGQDEQYF.

The chain links TRBV28 to TRBJ2-7; tentatively, D is TRBD2 (5 bases). CDR1 MDHEN and CDR2 SYDVKM come from the germline V gene. The CDR3 loop spans 14 amino acids. V was cut by 7 bases and J by 6 bases, with 19 bases left in between. The CDR3 coding sequence is TGTGCCAGCACCGCGCGGGCTATAGTAGGCGAGCAGTACTTC. This gives the protein CASTARAIVGEQYF. Full variable domain (missing parts from reference TRBV28 and TRBJ2-7): DVKVTQSSRYLVKRTGEKVFLECVQDMDHENMFWYRQDPGLGLRLIYFSYDVKMKEKGDIPEGYSVSREKKERFSLILESASTNQTSMYLCASTARAIVGEQYFGPGTRLTVT.

Only a few counts were recorded for this clone. The chain couples TRBV7-2 to TRBJ1-2; D is ambiguous. This CDR3 spans 13 amino acids. Germline values: CDR1 SGHTA, CDR2 FQGNSA. Trimming took off 5 bases at V and 4 bases at J, with 11 bases between the two ends. The CDR3, as DNA: TGTGCCAGCAGCCCCACTGCCCTCTATGGCTACACCTTC. Encoded protein: CASSPTALYGYTF.

Only a few counts were recorded for this clone. For the CDR3, the DNA is TGTGCCAGCAGTTTAGTAGGGGTTGGGGCCAAAAACATTCAGTACTTC. Translated, it gives CASSLVGVGAKNIQYF. V usage is TRBV28 and J usage is TRBJ2-4, with a possible D match to TRBD1 (5 bases). The CDR3 extends over 16 amino acids. The V end lost 2 bases, the J end lost 1 base, and 12 bases lay between the germline ends. The germline V gene encodes CDR1 MDHEN and CDR2 SYDVKM.